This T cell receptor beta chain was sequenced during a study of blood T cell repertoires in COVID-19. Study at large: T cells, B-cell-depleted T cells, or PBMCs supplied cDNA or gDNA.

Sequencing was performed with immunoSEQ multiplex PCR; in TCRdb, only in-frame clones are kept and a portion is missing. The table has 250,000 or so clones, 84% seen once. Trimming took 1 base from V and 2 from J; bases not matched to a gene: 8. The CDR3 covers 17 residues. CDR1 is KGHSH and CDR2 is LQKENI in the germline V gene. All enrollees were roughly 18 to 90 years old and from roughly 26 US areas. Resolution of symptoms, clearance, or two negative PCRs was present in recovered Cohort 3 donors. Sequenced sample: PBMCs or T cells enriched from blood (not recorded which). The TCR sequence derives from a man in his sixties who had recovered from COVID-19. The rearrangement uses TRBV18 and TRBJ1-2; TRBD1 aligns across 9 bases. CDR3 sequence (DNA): TGTGCCAGCTCACCACTATCACAGGGGGCGGCAAACTATGGCTACACCTTC. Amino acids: CASSPLSQGAANYGYTF.